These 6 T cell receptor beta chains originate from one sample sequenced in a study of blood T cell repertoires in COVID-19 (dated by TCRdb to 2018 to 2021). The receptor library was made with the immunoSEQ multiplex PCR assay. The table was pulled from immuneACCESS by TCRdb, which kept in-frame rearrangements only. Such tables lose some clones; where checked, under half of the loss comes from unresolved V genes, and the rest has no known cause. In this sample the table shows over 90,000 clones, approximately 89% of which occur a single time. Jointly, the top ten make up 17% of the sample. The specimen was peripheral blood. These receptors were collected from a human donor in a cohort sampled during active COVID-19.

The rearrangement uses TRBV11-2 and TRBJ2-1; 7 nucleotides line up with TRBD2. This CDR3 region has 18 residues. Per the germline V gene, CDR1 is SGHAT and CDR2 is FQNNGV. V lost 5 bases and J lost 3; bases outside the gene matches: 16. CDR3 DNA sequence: TGTGCCAGCAGCACCGAGACCCCTAGTAGCGGGTACTACAATGAGCAGTTCTTC. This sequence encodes CASSTETPSSGYYNEQFF.

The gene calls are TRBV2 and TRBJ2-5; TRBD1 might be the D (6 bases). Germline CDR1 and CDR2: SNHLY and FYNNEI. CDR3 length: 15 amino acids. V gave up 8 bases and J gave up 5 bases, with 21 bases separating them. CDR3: CASGRSEGRGETQYF. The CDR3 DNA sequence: TGTGCCAGCGGTCGGAGTGAGGGAAGGGGGGAGACCCAGTACTTC.

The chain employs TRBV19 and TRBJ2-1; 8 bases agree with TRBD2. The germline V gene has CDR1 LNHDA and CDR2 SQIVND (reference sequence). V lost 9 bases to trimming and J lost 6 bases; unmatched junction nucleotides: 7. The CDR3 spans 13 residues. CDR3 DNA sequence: TGTGCCAGCGGGACTAGGGCCTCCAATGAGCAGTTCTTC. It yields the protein CASGTRASNEQFF.

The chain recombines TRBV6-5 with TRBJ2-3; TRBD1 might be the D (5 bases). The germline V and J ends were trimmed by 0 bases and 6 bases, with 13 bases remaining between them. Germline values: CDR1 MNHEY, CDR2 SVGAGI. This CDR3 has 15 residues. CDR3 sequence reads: CASSYSLGRYDTQYF. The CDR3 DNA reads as TGTGCCAGCAGTTACTCCTTGGGGCGTTACGATACGCAGTATTTT.

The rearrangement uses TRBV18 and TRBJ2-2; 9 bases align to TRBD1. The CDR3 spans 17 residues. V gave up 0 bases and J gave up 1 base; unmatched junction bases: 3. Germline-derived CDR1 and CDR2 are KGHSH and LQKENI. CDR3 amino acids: CASSPPMGQGNTGELFF. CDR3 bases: TGTGCCAGCTCACCACCGATGGGACAGGGGAACACCGGGGAGCTGTTTTTT.

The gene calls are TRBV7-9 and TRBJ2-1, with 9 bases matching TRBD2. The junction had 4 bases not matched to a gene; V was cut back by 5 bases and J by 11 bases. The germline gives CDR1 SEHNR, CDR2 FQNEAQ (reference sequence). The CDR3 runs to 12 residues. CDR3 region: CASSAPSGKQFF. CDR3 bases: TGTGCCAGCAGCGCCCCTAGCGGGAAGCAGTTCTTC. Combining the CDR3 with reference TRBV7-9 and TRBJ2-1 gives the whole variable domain DTGVSQNPRHKITKRGQNVTFRCDPISEHNRLYWYRQTLGQGPEFLTYFQNEAQLEKSRLLSDRFSAERPKGSFSTLEIQRTEQGDSAMYLCASSAPSGKQFFGPGTRLTVL.